This TCR beta chain was profiled in a study of long-term antiretroviral therapy in people with HIV. Specimens retained 1-10 million cryopreserved PBMC preceding DNA extraction. The CDR3 sequence is 11 residues long. Germline CDR1 and CDR2: MNHNS and SASEGT. The ends were cut back, 11 bases at V and 9 bases at J, with 16 bases in the middle. On this clone itself: Its specificity is unknown.

Findings of the study overall: Post-ART, diversity grew, though it stayed under transplant donor control levels. Dating from about 2004 to 2017, the blood was possibly obtained under older ART regimens.

Researchers report immunoSEQ v3.0 was run at survey level. What sequencing targeted per sample was about 35,000-55,000 T-cell genomes. The repertoire was sequenced with immunoSEQ multiplex PCR; TCRdb's copy has only in-frame clones and lacks some. The sample records fewer than 30,000 clones, more than 65% being singletons. The TCR was taken from a man aged 25-45 years with HIV. The sample was unsorted PBMCs, taken 4.4 years after starting antiretroviral therapy. This chain uses TRBV6-1 with TRBJ1-2; possibly TRBD1 for D (5 bases). Written as DNA, the CDR3 is TGTGCCGGACTAGAGAGGGGTAGCTACACCTTC. Amino acid sequence: CAGLERGSYTF.